These T cell receptor beta chains were read from a single sample in a study of blood T cell repertoires in COVID-19. Sequenced by immunoSEQ multiplex PCR; TCRdb stores in-frame clones only, minus some. The sample holds 250,000 to 300,000 clones, more than 85% seen once. Source material: peripheral blood. The receptor source for this set is a man aged 18 to 30 with active or convalescent COVID-19. Each CDR3 is given without its conserved first and last residue.

TRBJ1-6	TRBV5-4	ASRGGVNSPLH
TRBJ2-5	TRBV24-1	ATSEQGETQY
TRBJ2-3	TRBV9	ASSATTSGSTDTQY
TRBJ1-2	TRBV30	AWSYGGYGYT
TRBJ1-5	TRBV30	AWSALQVGQPQH
TRBJ1-1	TRBV9	ASSVVPSMNTEAF
TRBJ2-1	TRBV7-2	ASSLLYNEQF
TRBJ2-2	TRBV18	ASSPRASTMVPGELF
TRBJ1-3	TRBV28	ASRLAGGGNTIY
TRBJ2-7	TRBV6-5	ASSGTGTDEQY
TRBJ1-4	TRBV15	ATSSGGKPNLD
TRBJ2-1	TRBV30	AWSAVALTNNEQF
TRBJ2-3	TRBV7-3	ASSLIPSGQSTDTQY
TRBJ2-2	TRBV29-1	SVDPSRTGELF
TRBJ2-6	TRBV4-3	ASSLTRDTGANVLT